These 3 T cell receptor beta chains were sequenced from one sample in a study of identical twins. TCRdb reprocessed the 5' RACE reads via MiXCR and lists one record per CDR3 protein. The sample includes 1.5 million or so distinct CDR3 sequences, roughly 35% of them seen just once. The source material was cord blood. Every receptor here comes from a newborn girl in good health.

This clonotype has only one observation. The chain combines TRBV20-1 with TRBJ2-1; possibly TRBD2 for D (7 bases). There are 16 residues in the CDR3. Germline V gene data show CDR1 as DFQATT and CDR2 as SNEGSKA (reference sequence). V was cut by 0 bases and J by 5 bases, with 17 bases left in between. The CDR3: CSARDWGASGNNEQFF. In nucleotides, the CDR3 is TGCAGTGCTAGAGATTGGGGGGCCAGCGGGAACAATGAGCAGTTCTTC.

The chain has TRBV6-6 and TRBJ2-1; D is uncertain. The V gene lost 0 bases and the J gene lost 9 bases, with 6 bases spanning the gap. Germline V lookup: CDR1 MNHNY, CDR2 SVGAGI (reference sequence). This CDR3 contains 12 residues. The CDR3 region is CASSYSPIEQFF. In nucleotides, the CDR3 is TGTGCCAGCAGTTACTCCCCCATTGAGCAGTTCTTC.

The sample holds a few counts of this clonotype. The V gene is TRBV11-1, the J gene TRBJ2-7, with TRBD1 matching over 8 bases. Germline V gene lookup returns CDR1 SGHAT and CDR2 FQDESV (reference sequence). This CDR3 is built from 15 residues. Trimming cost V 2 bases and J 5 bases; bases outside gene matches: 8. CDR3: CASSLSLDRDHEQYF. The CDR3 DNA sequence: TGTGCCAGCAGCTTATCTCTGGACAGGGATCACGAGCAGTACTTC.